What follows describes a single TCR beta chain. Its antigen specificity is not known. No quality values exist for individual bases; no much larger clone is one base distant. The library relied on the immunoSEQ multiplex PCR assay. Per the original workflow: A statistical classification framework was built for diagnosing cytomegalovirus status from the catalog of TCR beta chain sequences. TCRdb provides this immuneACCESS table in a form limited to in-frame rearrangements. Some clones are lacking; in checked studies, under half of them reflect an unresolved V gene, and why the rest are absent is not known. Clonal size and the V and J genes are those of that table, whereas D and trimming came from the DNA. Recorded for this sample are roughly 240,000 clones; around nine tenths of them occurred a single time. The top ten constitute 2.6% of the sample. The sample comes from a study of cytomegalovirus exposure and HLA in healthy donors (dated by TCRdb to 2016 to 2017). Broadly, across the study: A later analysis indicated that the roughly 130 validation repertoires were generated on the platform also employed for the 700 or so repertoires of the first cohort. The study was designed to test whether signatures of past pathogen exposure could be identified by cataloging public T cell receptors. Besides the first cohort of about 730 subjects, a separate validation cohort made up of 120 different subjects was used. High-throughput TCR immunosequencing, statistical association of individual TCRs with disease status, and machine learning were combined to predict cytomegalovirus infection status. Paper-wide results and their limitations: According to the authors, the approach could potentially be generalized to other disease states and immunological phenotypes. A later analysis found that TCRs clustered in the first cohort also tended to co-occur in the 120 validation repertoires, with approximately 93% of cluster scores above 0. A few of the identified cytomegalovirus-associated TCR beta chains were confirmed in vitro to be specific for cytomegalovirus antigens. Cytomegalovirus status was reported to be diagnosed by the classifier with high specificity and sensitivity in both the original and validation cohorts. A later analysis had no HLA typing for the validation cohort, so co-occurrence there was scored across all 110 or so repertoires. A total of 150 or so TCR beta chains were listed by the study as associated with cytomegalovirus. Most TCR sequences were seen in very few donors, while some public TCRs were found in many individuals.

The donors belonged to the validation cohort of roughly 120 subjects, which was separate from the roughly 700-subject first cohort. CDR1 and CDR2 (KGHSH, LQKENI) derive from the germline V gene. Including the terminal cysteine and phenylalanine, the CDR3 comprises 14 residues. Left in the record is the CDR3 DNA by itself, 42 bases read in frame from the first base. Relative to germline, V is missing 6 bases and J is missing 1 base, with 5 bases of the junction outside any gene match. Source material: PBMCs. This TCR was recovered from a man younger than 35 in good health and CMV-seronegative. The chain is made from TRBV18 and TRBJ1-1, and TRBD1 matches 7 of the central bases. The sequence in DNA is TGTGCCAGCTCCCCAGGGGGGGGGAACACTGAAGCTTTCTTT. It specifies CASSPGGGNTEAFF.